The 6 T cell receptor beta chains below come from one sample, sequenced in a study of identical twins. TCRdb called the 5' RACE reads again in MiXCR, with one record for every CDR3 protein. The sample has about 530,000 distinct CDR3 sequences, about a fifth seen once. These same records also appear under a second study, on yellow fever vaccine responses in identical twins.

The specimen was CD4+ T cells sorted from blood. The receptors stem from a woman aged 18-29 years in good health.

A few counts support this clonotype. V is TRBV28 and J is TRBJ2-1; tentatively, D is TRBD2 (5 bases). V was cut by 5 bases and J by 6 bases, with 17 bases left in between. The CDR3 is made up of 15 amino acids. From germline, CDR1 is MDHEN and CDR2 SYDVKM. The CDR3 DNA follows: TGTGCCAGCAGTCAGATAGGCCGGGGATTCAATGAGCAGTTCTTC. It encodes CASSQIGRGFNEQFF.

The chain carries TRBV11-2 and TRBJ2-2, with no clear D. The CDR3 consists of 15 residues. CDR1 SGHAT and CDR2 FQNNGV come from the germline V gene. The ends were cut back, 5 bases at V and 4 bases at J, with 14 bases in the middle. The CDR3 loop reads CASSISKGPTGELFF. As DNA, the CDR3 is TGTGCCAGCAGCATTAGTAAGGGTCCCACCGGGGAGCTGTTTTTT.

This clonotype was detected only a few times. The chain employs TRBV11-2 and TRBJ2-1; 8 bases match TRBD1. This CDR3 has 16 amino acids. The junction had 13 bases not matched to a gene; V was cut back by 5 bases and J by 7 bases. Per germline, CDR1 SGHAT and CDR2 FQNNGV. The CDR3 sequence: CASSLMQGALVNEQFF. DNA of the CDR3: TGTGCCAGCAGCCTCATGCAGGGGGCTCTTGTTAATGAGCAGTTCTTC.

The chain has TRBV6-5 and TRBJ2-1, with D unresolved. This CDR3 has 10 amino acids. Germline V gene data show CDR1 as MNHEY and CDR2 as SVGAGI. Trimming shortened V by 9 bases and J by 12 bases, and 12 bases separated the two germline ends. The CDR3 is CASGRLGQFF. The CDR3, as DNA: TGTGCCAGTGGCCGCTTGGGGCAGTTCTTC.

The chain links TRBV7-3 to TRBJ2-2, with D unclear. Trimming left V 1 base short and J 0 bases short, with 15 bases between. Germline loops: CDR1 SGHTA, CDR2 FQGTGA. CDR3 length: 18 amino acids. CDR3 DNA sequence: TGTGCCAGCAGCTTAAAGGCCACCCGGTTCGCGAACACCGGGGAGCTGTTTTTT. This translates into CASSLKATRFANTGELFF.

As regards this clonotype: A read error may account for a junction end that differs from germline. V and J are TRBV12-3 or TRBV12-4 and TRBJ2-7; D call uncertain. The CDR3 contains 14 residues. The CDR3 bases are TGTGCCAGCAGTTTTAAGGAAGGTGTATCCGAGCGGTACTTC. This codes for CASSFKEGVSERYF.